This T cell receptor (beta chain) was identified in a study of cytomegalovirus exposure and HLA in healthy donors. V was pared by 5 bases and J by 0 bases, with 7 bases of the junction left unmatched. The V gene's germline CDR1 is MNHEY and CDR2 SMNVEV (reference sequence). CDR3 length: 18 amino acids. Assay: immunoSEQ multiplex PCR; the TCRdb copy retains only in-frame clones and omits some. This table holds 110,000 to 150,000 clones, approximately 89% found once. Sequencing input: PBMCs. The clonotype comes from a woman aged 18-29 years in good health and CMV-seropositive. The V gene is TRBV27, the J gene TRBJ2-3; 14 nucleotides match TRBD2. CDR3 loop: CASSLGTSGGSSTDTQYF. CDR3 in DNA: TGTGCCAGCAGTCTCGGGACTAGCGGGGGATCTAGCACAGATACGCAGTATTTT.